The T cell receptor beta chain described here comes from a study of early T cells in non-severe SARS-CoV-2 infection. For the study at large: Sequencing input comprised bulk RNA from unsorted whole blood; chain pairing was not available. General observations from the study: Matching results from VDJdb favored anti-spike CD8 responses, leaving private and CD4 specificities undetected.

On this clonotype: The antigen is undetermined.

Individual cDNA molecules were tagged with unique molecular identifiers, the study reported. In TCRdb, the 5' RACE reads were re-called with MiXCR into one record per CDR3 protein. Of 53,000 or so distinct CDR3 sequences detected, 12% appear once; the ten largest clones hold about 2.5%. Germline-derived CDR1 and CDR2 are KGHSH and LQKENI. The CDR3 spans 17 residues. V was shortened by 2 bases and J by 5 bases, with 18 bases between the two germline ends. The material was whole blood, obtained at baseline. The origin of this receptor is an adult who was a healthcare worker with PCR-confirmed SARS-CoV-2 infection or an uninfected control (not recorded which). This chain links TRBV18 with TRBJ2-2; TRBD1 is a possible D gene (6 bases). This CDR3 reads CASSPFPGQRETGELFF. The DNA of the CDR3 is TGTGCCAGCTCACCATTTCCGGGACAAAGGGAAACCGGGGAGCTGTTTTTT.